These 14 T cell receptor beta chains were sequenced from one sample in a study of blood T cell repertoires in COVID-19. The repertoire was sequenced with immunoSEQ multiplex PCR; TCRdb's copy has only in-frame clones and lacks some. The sample records some 120,000 clones, 81% being singletons. Sequenced input: peripheral blood. The origin of the receptors is a man aged 25-40 years with COVID-19, enrolled during active disease.

This clone was recorded a few times. V and J are TRBV28 and TRBJ2-7; 9 bases are a match to TRBD1. J lost 2 bases, V lost 6 bases, and 8 bases had no gene match. The CDR3 loop spans 15 amino acids. The V gene's germline CDR1 is MDHEN and CDR2 SYDVKM. The CDR3 protein is CASSSGQGRTYEQYF. DNA of the CDR3: TGTGCCAGCAGCTCCGGACAGGGGCGAACCTACGAGCAGTACTTC.

The chain is built from TRBV6-2 or TRBV6-3 and TRBJ1-6; D ambiguous. The V end lost 6 bases, the J end lost 1 base, and 16 bases lay between the germline ends. Per germline, CDR1 MNHEY and CDR2 SVGEGT. The CDR3 is 17 residues long. The chain's CDR3 is CASSRPGGGSYNSPLHF. CDR3 bases: TGTGCCAGCAGCCGGCCCGGCGGAGGGTCCTATAATTCACCCCTCCACTTT.

This chain uses TRBV5-1 with TRBJ1-1; a possible D gene is TRBD1 (5 bases). The germline gives CDR1 SGHRS, CDR2 YFSETQ. The CDR3 is 14 residues long. V was trimmed by 0 bases and J by 2 bases, leaving 8 bases between them. Here the CDR3 DNA reads TGCGCCAGCAGCTTGGGACAGATAAACACTGAAGCTTTCTTT. Protein product: CASSLGQINTEAFF. Drawing the rest from reference TRBV5-1 and TRBJ1-1, the complete variable domain is KAGVTQTPRYLIKTRGQQVTLSCSPISGHRSVSWYQQTPGQGLQFLFEYFSETQRNKGNFPGRFSGRQFSNSRSEMNVSTLELGDSALYLCASSLGQINTEAFFGQGTRLTVV.

This clone was seen a single time. This sequence joins TRBV3-1 (or the pseudogene TRBV3-2) and TRBJ2-4; a possible D gene is TRBD1 (7 bases). The CDR3 is 15 residues long. Germline V CDR1 and CDR2: LGHDT, YNNKEL (reference sequence). The ends were cut back, 0 bases at V and 9 bases at J, with 15 bases in the middle. The CDR3 here is CASSQDRGARGIQYF. The DNA for the CDR3 is TGTGCCAGCAGCCAAGACAGGGGGGCGAGGGGCATTCAGTACTTC.

This chain connects TRBV6-6 to TRBJ1-5; 9 bases are shared with TRBD1. Germline assignment: CDR1 MNHNY and CDR2 SVGAGI (reference sequence). There are 14 residues in the CDR3. Trimming took 5 bases from V and 9 from J; bases not matched to a gene: 8. The CDR3 DNA is TGTGCCAGCAGTACAACAGGGGGCGCAGGGCCCCAGCATTTT. Translated, it gives CASSTTGGAGPQHF.

The chain links TRBV30 to TRBJ1-4; 8 bases map to TRBD1. The J segment lost 7 bases and the V segment lost 0 bases, leaving 4 bases of the junction unmatched. This CDR3 is built from 14 residues. Germline V gene data show CDR1 as GTSNPN and CDR2 as SVGIG (reference sequence). The CDR3: CAWSVGQGGEKLFF. The CDR3 nucleotides are TGTGCCTGGAGTGTAGGACAGGGAGGTGAAAAACTGTTTTTT.

V gene TRBV9 combines with J gene TRBJ2-7; 12 positions match TRBD1. The CDR3 covers 15 residues. Per the germline V gene, CDR1 is SGDLS and CDR2 is YYNGEE. The J segment lost 4 bases and the V segment lost 0 bases, leaving 2 bases of the junction unmatched. The CDR3 region has the DNA TGTGCCAGCAGCGTAGAGGGACAGGGGGCGTACGAGCAGTACTTC. This codes for CASSVEGQGAYEQYF.

The chain carries TRBV14 and TRBJ2-5; TRBD2 agrees at 8 bases. Trimming took 4 bases from V and 6 from J; bases not matched to a gene: 7. Germline lookup yields CDR1 SGHDN and CDR2 FVKESK. There are 14 residues in the CDR3. The CDR3 sequence: CASSPTGLGQTQYF. The CDR3 bases are TGTGCCAGCAGCCCTACGGGACTAGGGCAGACCCAGTACTTC.

The chain employs TRBV27 and TRBJ1-5; no clear D gene. Germline assignment: CDR1 MNHEY and CDR2 SMNVEV (reference sequence). V lost 0 bases, J lost 7 bases, and 7 bases lay in between. The CDR3 length is 13 residues. CDR3 bases: TGTGCCAGCAGTTTATCTCGGTCCCAGCCCCAGCATTTT. It specifies CASSLSRSQPQHF.

The chain is built from TRBV28 and TRBJ1-1, with unresolved D. This CDR3 contains 13 residues. V dropped 3 bases and J dropped 4 bases, with 9 bases sitting between them. Per germline, CDR1 MDHEN and CDR2 SYDVKM. The CDR3 DNA is TGTGCCAGCAGTTTTGCAGCGACCACTGAAGCTTTCTTT. Translation gives CASSFAATTEAFF.

The rearrangement joins TRBV14 to TRBJ2-1; TRBD1 might be the D (6 bases). This CDR3 region has 15 residues. V lost 1 base and J lost 8, with 15 bases in between. Germline loops: CDR1 SGHDN, CDR2 FVKESK. CDR3 protein: CASSQGGRGLDEQFF. In DNA, the CDR3 is TGTGCCAGCAGCCAAGGGGGGCGTGGGTTGGATGAGCAGTTCTTC.

The rearrangement uses TRBV6-5 and TRBJ2-3, with D possibly being TRBD2 (6 bases). The CDR3 is made up of 13 amino acids. Germline V gene data show CDR1 as MNHEY and CDR2 as SVGAGI. Trimming stripped 10 bases from V and 5 bases from J, with 16 bases between. This CDR3 reads CATQWGELDTQYF. The CDR3 nucleotides are TGTGCCACCCAATGGGGGGAATTAGATACGCAGTATTTT.

This sequence joins TRBV7-9 and TRBJ2-7, with 8 nucleotides matching TRBD2. The CDR3 contains 15 residues. V lost 1 base to trimming and J lost 4 bases; unmatched junction nucleotides: 6. Germline assignment: CDR1 SEHNR and CDR2 FQNEAQ (reference sequence). The CDR3 is CASSLGGTSGYEQYF. CDR3 nucleotides: TGTGCCAGCAGCTTAGGGGGGACTAGTGGTTACGAGCAGTACTTC.

The CDR3 reads CATGRDTQETQYF. The CDR3 DNA reads TGTGCCACTGGCCGGGACACACAAGAGACCCAGTACTTC. The V call is TRBV15, the J call TRBJ2-5; maybe TRBD1 (6 bases). V dropped 9 bases and J dropped 2 bases, with 13 bases sitting between them. The CDR3 spans 13 residues. The germline CDR1 and CDR2 sequences are LNHNV and YYDKDF (reference sequence).